This entry features one T cell receptor (beta chain) sequence. This record comes from a study of blood T cell repertoires in COVID-19. Study overall: Donors in the United States, Italy and Spain gave samples during acute or convalescent COVID-19. From T cells, B-cell-depleted T cells, or PBMCs came the material, which was cDNA or gDNA.

Original handling: The authors estimated nucleated cell counts from reference gene primer amplification. Sequencing was performed with immunoSEQ multiplex PCR; in TCRdb, only in-frame clones are kept and a portion is missing. That table gives V, J and clone size, and the DNA gave D and trimming. The table lists about 50,000 clones, roughly 90% of them singletons. The CDR3 runs 14 residues. From germline, CDR1 is SGDLS and CDR2 YYNGEE. V was shortened by 0 bases and J by 7 bases, with 13 bases between the two germline ends. Specimen: peripheral blood. This chain links TRBV9 with TRBJ1-1; D unclear. The clonotype was recovered from a human donor in a cohort sampled during active COVID-19. The CDR3 nucleotides are TGTGCCAGCAGCGTAGCTTCCCGTTCTAATGAAGCTTTCTTT. This translates into CASSVASRSNEAFF.